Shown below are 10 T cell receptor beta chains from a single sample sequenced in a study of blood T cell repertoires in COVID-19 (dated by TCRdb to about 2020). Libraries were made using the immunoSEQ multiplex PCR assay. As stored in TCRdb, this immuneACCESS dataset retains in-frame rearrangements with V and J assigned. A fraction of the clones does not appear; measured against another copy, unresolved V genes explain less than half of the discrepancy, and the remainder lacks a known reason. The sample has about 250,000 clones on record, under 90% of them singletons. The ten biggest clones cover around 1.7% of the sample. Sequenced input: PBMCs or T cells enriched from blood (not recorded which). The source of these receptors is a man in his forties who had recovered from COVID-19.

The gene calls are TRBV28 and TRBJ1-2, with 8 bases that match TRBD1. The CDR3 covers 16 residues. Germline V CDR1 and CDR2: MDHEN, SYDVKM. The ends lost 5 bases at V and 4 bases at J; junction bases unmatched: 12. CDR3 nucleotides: TGTGCCAGCAGTCTAAATACAGGGGGAAGGGCCTATGGCTACACCTTC. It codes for CASSLNTGGRAYGYTF.

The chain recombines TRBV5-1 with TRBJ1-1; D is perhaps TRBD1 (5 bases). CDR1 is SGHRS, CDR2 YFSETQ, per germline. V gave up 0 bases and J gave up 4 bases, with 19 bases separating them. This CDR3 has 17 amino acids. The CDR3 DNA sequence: TGCGCCAGCAGCTTGGTCCCGCGGCAAGGGGCCGGCACTGAAGCTTTCTTT. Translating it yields CASSLVPRQGAGTEAFF.

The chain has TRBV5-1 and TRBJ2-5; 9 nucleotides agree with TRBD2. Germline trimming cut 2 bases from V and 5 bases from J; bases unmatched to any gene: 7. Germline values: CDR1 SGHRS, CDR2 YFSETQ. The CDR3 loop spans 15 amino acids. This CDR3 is CASSFSGGVPETQYF. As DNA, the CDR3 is TGCGCCAGCAGCTTTAGCGGGGGAGTACCCGAGACCCAGTACTTC.

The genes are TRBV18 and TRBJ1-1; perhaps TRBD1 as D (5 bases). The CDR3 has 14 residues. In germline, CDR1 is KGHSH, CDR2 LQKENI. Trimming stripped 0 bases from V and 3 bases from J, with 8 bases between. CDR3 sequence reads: CASSPPNRYTEAFF. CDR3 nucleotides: TGTGCCAGCTCACCACCGAACAGGTACACTGAAGCTTTCTTT.

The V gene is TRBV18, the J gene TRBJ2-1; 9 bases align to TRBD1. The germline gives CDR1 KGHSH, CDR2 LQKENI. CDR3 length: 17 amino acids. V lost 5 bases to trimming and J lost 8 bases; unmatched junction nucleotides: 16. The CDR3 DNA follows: TGTGCCAGCTCAAAGGGACAGGGCGGGGACCTTGGCGATGAGCAGTTCTTC. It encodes CASSKGQGGDLGDEQFF.

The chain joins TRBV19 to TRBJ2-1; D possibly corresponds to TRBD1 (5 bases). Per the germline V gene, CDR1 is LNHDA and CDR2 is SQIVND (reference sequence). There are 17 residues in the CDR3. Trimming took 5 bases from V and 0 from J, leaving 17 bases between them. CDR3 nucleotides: TGTGCCAGTAGTGTGCGTAGGGGCTTGAGCTCCTACAATGAGCAGTTCTTC. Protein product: CASSVRRGLSSYNEQFF.

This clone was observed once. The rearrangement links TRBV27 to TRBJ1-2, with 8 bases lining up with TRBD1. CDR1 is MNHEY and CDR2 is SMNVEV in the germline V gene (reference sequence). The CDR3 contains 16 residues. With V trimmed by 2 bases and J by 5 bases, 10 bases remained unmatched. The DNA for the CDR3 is TGTGCCAGCAGTTTAGATCGGGCAGGGGGCGAGTATGGCTACACCTTC. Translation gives CASSLDRAGGEYGYTF.

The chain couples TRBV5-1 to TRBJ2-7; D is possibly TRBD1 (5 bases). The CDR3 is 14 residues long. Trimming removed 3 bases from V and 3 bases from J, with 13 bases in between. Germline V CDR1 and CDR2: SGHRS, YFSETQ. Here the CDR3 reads CASSSDSRFYEQYF. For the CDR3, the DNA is TGCGCCAGCAGCTCAGACAGCCGTTTCTACGAGCAGTACTTC.

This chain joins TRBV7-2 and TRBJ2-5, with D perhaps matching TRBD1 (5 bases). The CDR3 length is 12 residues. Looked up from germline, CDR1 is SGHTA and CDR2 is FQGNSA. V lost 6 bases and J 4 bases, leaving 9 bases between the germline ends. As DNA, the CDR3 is TGTGCCAGCAGTTCTACAGGAGAGACCCAGTACTTC. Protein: CASSSTGETQYF.

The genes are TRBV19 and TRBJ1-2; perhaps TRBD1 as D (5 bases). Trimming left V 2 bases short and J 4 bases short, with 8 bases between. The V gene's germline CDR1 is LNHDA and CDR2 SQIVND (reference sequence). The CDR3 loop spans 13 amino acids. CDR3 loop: CASSIFGGYGYTF. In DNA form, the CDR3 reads TGTGCCAGTAGTATATTCGGGGGCTATGGCTACACCTTC.